Listed here is a single TCR beta chain. Its antigen is undetermined. These data originate in a study of cytomegalovirus exposure and HLA in healthy donors. Trimming cost V 0 bases and J 3 bases, with 18 bases left between them. This CDR3 comprises 18 residues. Germline CDR1 reads SGDLS; CDR2 reads YYNGEE. Study outcomes and limitations: Confirmation in vitro established that three CMV-associated chains were specific for CMV antigens. In a later analysis, TCR beta V- and J-gene trimming showed a link to a missense DCLRE1C variant. Several of the most significant clusters appeared, in a later analysis, to be linked to common viral pathogens.

PCR involved 60 Vbeta and 13 Jbeta primers. In the authors' methods: Approximately 87 million unique TCR beta chains, 9 million to 12 million shared, were counted in a later analysis. Profiled with immunoSEQ multiplex PCR; TCRdb holds only in-frame clones, not every one. The V and J calls and clone size were taken over from that table, and D and trimming were inferred from the DNA. The sample contains 150,000 to 200,000 clones, over 70% of which appear only once. This sequence originates from a woman aged 25 to 39 in good health and CMV-seronegative. The rearrangement joins TRBV9 to TRBJ2-2; D possibly corresponds to TRBD1 (5 bases). Sequences were obtained from PBMCs. Here the CDR3 DNA reads TGTGCCAGCAGCGTAGCCCAGGCAGGGTATTCATACACCGGGGAGCTGTTTTTT. Translating it yields CASSVAQAGYSYTGELFF.